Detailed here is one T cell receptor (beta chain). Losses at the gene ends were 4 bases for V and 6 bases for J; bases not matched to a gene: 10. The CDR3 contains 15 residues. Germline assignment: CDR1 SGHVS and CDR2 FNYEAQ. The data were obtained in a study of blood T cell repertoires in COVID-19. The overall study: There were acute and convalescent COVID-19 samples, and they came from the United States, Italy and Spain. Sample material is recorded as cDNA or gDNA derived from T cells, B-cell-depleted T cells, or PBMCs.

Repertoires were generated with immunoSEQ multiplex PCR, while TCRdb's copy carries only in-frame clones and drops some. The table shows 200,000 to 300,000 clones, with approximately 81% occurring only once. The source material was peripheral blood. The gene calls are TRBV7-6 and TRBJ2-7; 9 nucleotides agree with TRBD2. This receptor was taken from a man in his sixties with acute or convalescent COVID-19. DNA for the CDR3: TGTGCCAGCAGCTCAACCGGGACTAGCATGAGCGAGCAGTACTTC. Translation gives CASSSTGTSMSEQYF.